This is a list of T cell receptor beta chains from one sample in a study of a mutant IDH1 vaccine in newly diagnosed glioma. Data came from immunoSEQ multiplex PCR; TCRdb stores just in-frame clones and leaves some out. The table shows 49,000 or so clones, with about three quarters occurring only once. No cognate antigen is known for these TCRs. Sequences were derived from PBMCs, sampled from a glioma patient whose treatment included an IDH1 peptide vaccine. Source of these receptors: a woman between 35 and 50 years old with glioma. CDR3s include the opening cysteine and the closing phenylalanine or tryptophan. The D gene is left open where the match is weak. Size is stated for part of the rows, as once, few or many counts, or as a class when the clone is expanded.

CDR3: CSGLTGEGYEQYF
V: TRBV29-1
size: NA
J: TRBJ2-7
D: NA

CDR3: CASSQGYSNQPQHF
V: TRBV19
size: few
J: TRBJ1-5
D: NA

CDR3: CASSRTSGYYEQYF
V: TRBV5-6
size: once
J: TRBJ2-7
D: TRBD2

CDR3: CASSPGVRAYNEQFF
V: TRBV5-5
size: NA
J: TRBJ2-1
D: NA

CDR3: CASSVGLDRASEQYF
V: TRBV11-2
size: NA
J: TRBJ2-7
D: TRBD1

CDR3: CASRGLDQPQHF
V: TRBV19
size: NA
J: TRBJ1-5
D: NA

CDR3: CASGTSYEQYF
V: TRBV25-1
size: few
J: TRBJ2-7
D: NA

CDR3: CASSFWGETQYF
V: TRBV5-1
size: NA
J: TRBJ2-5
D: NA

CDR3: CASSLTRETQYF
V: TRBV7-2
size: NA
J: TRBJ2-5
D: NA

CDR3: CASAEQGPSLGNTIYF
V: TRBV5-1
size: NA
J: TRBJ1-3
D: NA